The rows below give T cell receptor beta chains drawn from one sample of a study of T cells after yellow fever vaccination. MiXCR was run by TCRdb on the 5' RACE reads, yielding one entry per CDR3 protein. The sample shows hundreds of thousands of distinct CDR3 sequences, roughly 19% of them seen only once. The material was PBMCs, obtained 15 days after the yellow fever booster vaccination. The source of these receptors is a man aged 25 to 45 who received the YFV17D yellow fever vaccine. The conserved cysteine and the conserved F or W are not part of the CDR3 here.

CDR3aa	j_gene	v_gene
ASSLRTPAYNEQF	TRBJ2-1	TRBV7-2
ASSSRDSAAYEQY	TRBJ2-7	TRBV9
SARDVQRVTPSYNEQF	TRBJ2-1	TRBV20-1
ASSLNRVRGNEQF	TRBJ2-1	TRBV6-1
ASSYSSPYTDTQY	TRBJ2-3	TRBV6-5
ASSPKAGRISGYT	TRBJ1-2	TRBV28
ASSQEPRGGNEKLF	TRBJ1-4	TRBV4-2
AWNPGQGEKLF	TRBJ1-4	TRBV30
ASSFVAGNQPQH	TRBJ1-5	TRBV27
ASSPRTGGFNSPLH	TRBJ1-6	TRBV28
ASSPFRGSTDTQY	TRBJ2-3	TRBV6-2/TRBV6-3
ASSEQGSSPNEQF	TRBJ2-1	TRBV9
ASSPGTSNGYT	TRBJ1-2	TRBV12-3/TRBV12-4
ASSLASASGSEQF	TRBJ2-1	TRBV7-7
SARSPTGTEAF	TRBJ1-1	TRBV20-1
ATSDLSTSGSRNEQF	TRBJ2-1	TRBV24-1
ASSSVIEPQH	TRBJ1-5	TRBV12-3/TRBV12-4
ASSHLNREF	TRBJ2-1	TRBV3-1
SARALAGDSTDTQY	TRBJ2-3	TRBV20-1
SVDPAGAETQY	TRBJ2-5	TRBV29-1
ASSLGPSPTYEQY	TRBJ2-7	TRBV7-9
ASSPTVNTGELF	TRBJ2-2	TRBV14
SASPGTNLYEQY	TRBJ2-7	TRBV20-1
ASNRAGSDRQY	TRBJ2-7	TRBV7-2
AWRGSSYNEQF	TRBJ2-1	TRBV30
ASSLAGLSNYEQY	TRBJ2-7	TRBV7-2
ASSFFVGTDTQY	TRBJ2-3	TRBV7-2
ASSVTALAKNIQY	TRBJ2-4	TRBV9
ASSVFSGLNTEAF	TRBJ1-1	TRBV9
ASSEPGSLGVGYT	TRBJ1-2	TRBV6-1
ATSDLSQGRNEQF	TRBJ2-1	TRBV24-1
SARDLSSGLTDTQY	TRBJ2-3	TRBV20-1
ASSPSTPDTQY	TRBJ2-3	TRBV18
ASSLSPGTGGYNEQF	TRBJ2-1	TRBV11-2